This TCR beta chain was recorded in a study of blood T cell repertoires in COVID-19 (dated by TCRdb to the early 2020s). In terms of the full investigation: Collaborator samples came from the United States, Italy and Spain and covered acute and convalescent phases of COVID-19. The prospective study material was composed of cDNA or gDNA derived from T cells, B-cell-depleted T cells, or PBMCs. Deeply sampled blood TCRbeta repertoires from subjects exposed to, actively infected with, or recovered from COVID-19 were included in the dataset. The repertoires were made available in a free public database intended to serve as a resource for research on the immune response to SARS-CoV-2. The samples were drawn from two sources: the first 160 participants of the ongoing ImmuneRACE study, and 1,200 or so subjects contributed by 6 global collaborators. Sample metadata almost always included a de-identified subject ID, COVID-19 status, age in years and sex. Where HLA class I and class II types were available, the types were taken from metadata supplied by the sample provider, not from assay-based typing. Study-wide findings and limitations: The amount of clinical and demographic metadata varied by source and participant and was provided uncurated.

Participants in the prospective study were enrolled through a virtual design, were aged about 18 to 90 years, and lived in 24 United States geographic areas. Cohort assignment in the prospective study relied on participant-reported clinical history from a screening survey and a study questionnaire. Recovered participants in ImmuneRACE Cohort 3 were defined as having two consecutive negative NP/OP PCR tests, clearance from a healthcare professional, or resolution of symptoms. Each participant in the prospective study had whole blood, serum and a nasopharyngeal or oropharyngeal swab collected by mobile phlebotomists. Over a roughly 2-month period, participants in the prospective study had the option of providing additional blood draws and questionnaires. Blood samples from the prospective study were shipped frozen or at room temperature prior to DNA extraction. In the case of this clone: The specificity of this receptor is unknown. There are no base qualities to consult, and no much larger clone falls within one base.

TCRbeta CDR3 regions were amplified from genomic DNA using the immunoSEQ Assay, a bias-controlled multiplex PCR. The authors' pipeline ran thus. Within the assay, amplification of reference gene primers was used to estimate how many nucleated cells each sample contained. To quantify the absolute abundance of each unique TCRbeta CDR3 rearrangement, sequence reads were collapsed and filtered. For each sample, productive Simpson clonality was calculated as the square root of Simpson's diversity index over productive rearrangements. TCRdb limited this immuneACCESS table to in-frame rearrangements with V and J called. A share of clones is missing; checked studies link under half to unresolved V genes, and the rest is unexplained. The V and J calls and the clone size are those of that table, but D and trimming were determined from the DNA. The sample contains a few hundred thousand clones, approximately 90% of them found a single time. The leading ten clones occupy 1.2% of the sample.

The sample taken for sequencing was PBMCs or T cells enriched from blood (not recorded which). This TCR was sampled from a young man who had recovered from COVID-19.

This receptor carries the CDR3 CASSYWGQRNYGYTF. The DNA reads TGTGCCAGCAGTTATTGGGGGCAGAGAAACTATGGCTACACCTTC. The V and J genes are TRBV6-5 and TRBJ1-2; possibly the D gene is TRBD1, per 6 matching bases. Per the germline V gene, MNHEY is the CDR1 and SVGAGI is the CDR2. V is clipped by 3 bases and J by 2 bases, and the sequence between their germline boundaries is 13 bases long. The CDR3 covers 15 residues, taking in both the cysteine and the phenylalanine. Only CDR3 DNA is held: 45 bases, read in frame from base 1.